This T cell receptor beta chain was recorded in a study of identical twins. TCRdb reanalysed the 5' RACE reads using MiXCR and keeps one entry per CDR3 protein. The table shows fewer than 550,000 distinct CDR3 sequences, with roughly 15% occurring only once. Germline V gene data show CDR1 as SGHAT and CDR2 as FQNNGV. The ends lost 5 bases at V and 10 bases at J; junction bases unmatched: 17. The CDR3 is made up of 15 amino acids. Among all donors, each was a healthy Caucasian. Notes on this clonotype: Antigen specificity is unknown.

Study results and caveats: Modeled out-of-frame TCR alpha sharing in monozygotic twins fell below observed levels. Weaker excess sharing between twins was seen in beta out-of-frame sequences. The study found excess low generation probability among twin-shared out-of-frame alpha sequences.

These same data were also listed under a study on yellow fever vaccine responses in identical twins.

The chain joins TRBV11-2 to TRBJ2-7, with 7 bases aligning to TRBD1. The sequence derives from a woman in her late teens or twenties in good health. The sequencing input was CD4+ T cells sorted from blood. The CDR3 reads CASSDTTGVAREQYV. The CDR3 DNA reads as TGTGCCAGCAGCGATACCACAGGGGTGGCGCGAGAACAGTACGTC.